The rows below give T cell receptor beta chains drawn from one sample of a study of T cells in Graves' hyperthyroidism and ophthalmopathy. TCRdb processed the multiplex PCR reads anew with MiXCR; each CDR3 protein has one entry. The sample lists 45,000 to 75,000 distinct CDR3 sequences, about 50% occurring once. Sample: blood. Receptors originate from a woman aged 25-40 years with Graves' ophthalmopathy. The CDR3 runs from the conserved cysteine through the conserved F or W. D genes are given only for firm matches. Some rows mark clone size as missing; the rest say once, few, many or name a class of expanded clone.

d_gene: .; len: 12; v_gene: TRBV12-3/TRBV12-4; j_gene: TRBJ2-5; abundance: many; CDR3aa: CASSLTGETQYF; CDR3nt: TGTGCCAGCAGTTTAACAGGGGAGACCCAGTACTTC
d_gene: TRBD2; len: 15; v_gene: TRBV4-1; j_gene: TRBJ2-2; abundance: many; CDR3aa: CASSLSGTNTGELFF; CDR3nt: TGCGCCAGCAGCCTTAGCGGGACCAACACCGGGGAGCTGTTTTTT
d_gene: TRBD1; len: 17; v_gene: TRBV28; j_gene: TRBJ2-2; abundance: .; CDR3aa: CASSLWPGTGNTGELFF; CDR3nt: TGTGCCAGCAGTTTATGGCCAGGGACAGGCAACACCGGGGAGCTGTTTTTT
d_gene: TRBD1; len: 15; v_gene: TRBV7-8; j_gene: TRBJ1-2; abundance: few; CDR3aa: CASSSETGTGGSRSF; CDR3nt: TGTGCCAGCAGCTCCGAAACCGGGACAGGGGGCTCTAGGTCCTTC
d_gene: .; len: 13; v_gene: TRBV7-8; j_gene: TRBJ2-7; abundance: .; CDR3aa: CASSSVHVHEQYF; CDR3nt: TGTGCCAGCAGCTCTGTACACGTCCACGAGCAGTACTTC
d_gene: TRBD1; len: 15; v_gene: TRBV12-5; j_gene: TRBJ2-5; abundance: many; CDR3aa: CASGFGQGGRETQYF; CDR3nt: TGTGCTAGTGGTTTCGGACAGGGGGGGAGAGAGACCCAGTACTTC
d_gene: .; len: 13; v_gene: TRBV20-1; j_gene: TRBJ2-7; abundance: once; CDR3aa: CSASRGTSYEQYF; CDR3nt: TGCAGTGCTAGTCGGGGGACGAGCTACGAGCAGTACTTC
d_gene: TRBD2; len: 14; v_gene: TRBV27; j_gene: TRBJ2-3; abundance: .; CDR3aa: CASSRPGTSGKEYF; CDR3nt: TGTGCCAGCAGTCGTCCCGGGACTAGCGGGAAGGAGTATTTT
d_gene: .; len: 14; v_gene: TRBV10-3; j_gene: TRBJ2-3; abundance: .; CDR3aa: CATRQSASTDTQYF; CDR3nt: TGTGCCACCAGACAGAGCGCCAGCACAGATACGCAGTATTTT
d_gene: .; len: 15; v_gene: TRBV7-9; j_gene: TRBJ2-3; abundance: .; CDR3aa: CASSLGGRSTDTQYF; CDR3nt: TGTGCCAGCAGCTTAGGTGGGAGAAGCACAGATACGCAGTATTTT
d_gene: TRBD2; len: 17; v_gene: TRBV27; j_gene: TRBJ2-3; abundance: .; CDR3aa: CASSLRLLSGSTDTQYF; CDR3nt: TGTGCCAGCAGTTTAAGGTTGCTTAGCGGGAGCACAGATACGCAGTATTTT
d_gene: .; len: 14; v_gene: TRBV27; j_gene: TRBJ1-5; abundance: many; CDR3aa: CASSFRGDLTPQHF; CDR3nt: TGTGCCAGCAGTTTCCGTGGCGATCTCACGCCCCAGCATTTT
d_gene: .; len: 15; v_gene: TRBV7-2; j_gene: TRBJ1-5; abundance: .; CDR3aa: CASTDRTSGRETQHF; CDR3nt: TGTGCCAGCACCGACCGAACTAGCGGGAGGGAGACCCAGCATTTT
d_gene: .; len: 14; v_gene: TRBV12-3/TRBV12-4; j_gene: TRBJ2-2; abundance: many; CDR3aa: CASSFGGNTGELFF; CDR3nt: TGTGCCAGCAGTTTCGGGGGAAACACCGGGGAGCTGTTTTTT
d_gene: TRBD2; len: 14; v_gene: TRBV27; j_gene: TRBJ2-1; abundance: many; CDR3aa: CASSPLAGASEQFF; CDR3nt: TGTGCCAGCAGTCCTTTGGCGGGAGCGTCCGAGCAGTTCTTC
d_gene: .; len: 15; v_gene: TRBV10-3; j_gene: TRBJ1-1; abundance: .; CDR3aa: CAISEWGARDTEAFF; CDR3nt: TGTGCCATCAGTGAGTGGGGGGCTCGGGACACTGAAGCTTTCTTT
d_gene: .; len: 15; v_gene: TRBV12-3/TRBV12-4; j_gene: TRBJ1-5; abundance: many; CDR3aa: CASSHRQERNQPQHF; CDR3nt: TGTGCCAGCAGTCACCGACAGGAGAGAAATCAGCCCCAGCATTTT
d_gene: TRBD1; len: 14; v_gene: TRBV12-3/TRBV12-4; j_gene: TRBJ1-2; abundance: many; CDR3aa: CASSFMRGPHGYTF; CDR3nt: TGTGCCAGCAGTTTTATGAGGGGGCCCCATGGCTACACCTTC
d_gene: .; len: 16; v_gene: TRBV14; j_gene: TRBJ1-1; abundance: many; CDR3aa: CASSPPGLQGLTEAFF; CDR3nt: TGTGCCAGCAGCCCCCCAGGGTTGCAGGGACTCACTGAAGCTTTCTTT
d_gene: TRBD2; len: 16; v_gene: TRBV20-1; j_gene: TRBJ2-1; abundance: many; CDR3aa: CSARAPLAGGINEQFF; CDR3nt: TGCAGTGCTAGAGCCCCTCTAGCGGGAGGGATCAATGAGCAGTTCTTC
d_gene: TRBD1; len: 14; v_gene: TRBV12-3/TRBV12-4; j_gene: TRBJ1-1; abundance: many; CDR3aa: CASRPTGGRTEAFF; CDR3nt: TGTGCCAGCAGACCAACAGGGGGCAGAACTGAAGCTTTCTTT
d_gene: TRBD1; len: 15; v_gene: TRBV2; j_gene: TRBJ1-6; abundance: .; CDR3aa: CASRTGQGAGSPLHF; CDR3nt: TGTGCCAGCAGGACGGGACAGGGGGCCGGTTCACCCCTCCACTTT
d_gene: .; len: 11; v_gene: TRBV7-9; j_gene: TRBJ2-7; abundance: many; CDR3aa: CASSEHYEQYF; CDR3nt: TGTGCCAGCAGCGAGCACTACGAGCAGTACTTC
d_gene: TRBD1; len: 14; v_gene: TRBV27; j_gene: TRBJ2-1; abundance: few; CDR3aa: CASSPGQGWGEQFF; CDR3nt: TGTGCCAGCAGTCCAGGACAGGGCTGGGGTGAGCAGTTCTTC
d_gene: TRBD2; len: 13; v_gene: TRBV20-1; j_gene: TRBJ2-1; abundance: .; CDR3aa: CSATSGRGNEQFF; CDR3nt: TGCAGTGCTACTAGCGGGAGGGGCAATGAGCAGTTCTTC
d_gene: .; len: 16; v_gene: TRBV10-3; j_gene: TRBJ1-1; abundance: .; CDR3aa: CAISTGSISGNTEAFF; CDR3nt: TGTGCCATCAGTACAGGATCGATATCTGGAAACACTGAAGCTTTCTTT
d_gene: TRBD2; len: 12; v_gene: TRBV5-1; j_gene: TRBJ2-1; abundance: once; CDR3aa: CASSLASGDQFF; CDR3nt: TGCGCCAGCAGCTTGGCTAGCGGTGACCAGTTCTTC
d_gene: .; len: 15; v_gene: TRBV11-2; j_gene: TRBJ2-6; abundance: many; CDR3aa: CASSLGPAGANVLTF; CDR3nt: TGTGCCAGCAGCTTAGGACCCGCGGGGGCCAACGTCCTGACTTTC
d_gene: TRBD1; len: 14; v_gene: TRBV19; j_gene: TRBJ1-5; abundance: .; CDR3aa: CASSDPGQGFYEHF; CDR3nt: TGTGCCAGTAGCGATCCGGGACAGGGGTTCTACGAGCATTTT
d_gene: TRBD1; len: 15; v_gene: TRBV19; j_gene: TRBJ2-1; abundance: many; CDR3aa: CASTHIRDRGNEQFF; CDR3nt: TGTGCCAGTACTCACATCCGGGACAGGGGTAATGAGCAGTTCTTC
d_gene: TRBD2; len: 16; v_gene: TRBV10-1; j_gene: TRBJ2-7; abundance: .; CDR3aa: CASSDWTSGRPYEQYF; CDR3nt: TGCGCCAGCAGTGACTGGACTAGCGGGAGGCCCTACGAGCAGTACTTC
d_gene: .; len: 13; v_gene: TRBV29-1; j_gene: TRBJ1-3; abundance: medium-sized; CDR3aa: CSVEAISGNTIYF; CDR3nt: TGCAGCGTTGAGGCTATCTCTGGAAACACCATATATTTT
d_gene: TRBD1; len: 12; v_gene: TRBV7-2; j_gene: TRBJ1-1; abundance: .; CDR3aa: CASSRTGNEAFF; CDR3nt: TGTGCCAGCAGCCGGACAGGGAATGAAGCTTTCTTT
d_gene: .; len: 14; v_gene: TRBV6-2/TRBV6-3; j_gene: TRBJ2-2; abundance: many; CDR3aa: CASSYDGNTGELFF; CDR3nt: TGTGCCAGCAGTTACGACGGTAACACCGGGGAGCTGTTTTTT
d_gene: TRBD2; len: 17; v_gene: TRBV28; j_gene: TRBJ2-3; abundance: .; CDR3aa: CASSLLAGGLGTDTQYF; CDR3nt: TGTGCCAGCAGTTTATTAGCGGGAGGTTTGGGCACAGATACGCAGTATTTT
d_gene: TRBD2; len: 15; v_gene: TRBV2; j_gene: TRBJ2-3; abundance: many; CDR3aa: CASSDLAGSTDTQYF; CDR3nt: TGTGCCAGCAGTGACCTAGCGGGAAGCACAGATACGCAGTATTTT
d_gene: .; len: 16; v_gene: TRBV5-1; j_gene: TRBJ2-5; abundance: .; CDR3aa: CASSFTGIGRQETQYF; CDR3nt: TGCGCCAGCAGCTTCACCGGGATTGGAAGGCAAGAGACCCAGTACTTC
d_gene: TRBD2; len: 16; v_gene: TRBV9; j_gene: TRBJ2-3; abundance: many; CDR3aa: CASSVVASGNTDTQYF; CDR3nt: TGTGCCAGCAGCGTAGTGGCTAGCGGGAACACAGATACGCAGTATTTT
d_gene: TRBD1; len: 15; v_gene: TRBV9; j_gene: TRBJ2-5; abundance: medium-sized; CDR3aa: CASSTGTGVGETQYF; CDR3nt: TGTGCCAGCAGCACCGGGACAGGGGTCGGCGAGACCCAGTACTTC
d_gene: TRBD2; len: 13; v_gene: TRBV20-1; j_gene: TRBJ2-7; abundance: many; CDR3aa: CSAASGGFYEQYF; CDR3nt: TGCAGTGCCGCTAGCGGGGGCTTCTACGAGCAGTACTTC
d_gene: TRBD2; len: 15; v_gene: TRBV6-4; j_gene: TRBJ2-3; abundance: many; CDR3aa: CASSDSGGITDTQYF; CDR3nt: TGTGCCAGCAGTGACTCGGGGGGGATCACAGATACGCAGTATTTT
d_gene: .; len: 14; v_gene: TRBV5-8; j_gene: TRBJ2-3; abundance: many; CDR3aa: CASSLNGGTDTQYF; CDR3nt: TGTGCCAGCAGCTTGAATGGGGGCACAGATACGCAGTATTTT
d_gene: TRBD1; len: 13; v_gene: TRBV12-3/TRBV12-4; j_gene: TRBJ2-7; abundance: many; CDR3aa: CASSRYRGYEQYF; CDR3nt: TGTGCCAGCAGTAGGTACAGGGGCTACGAGCAGTACTTC
d_gene: TRBD1; len: 14; v_gene: TRBV29-1; j_gene: TRBJ1-4; abundance: many; CDR3aa: CSVAAGTGNEKLFF; CDR3nt: TGCAGCGTTGCCGCCGGGACAGGAAATGAAAAACTGTTTTTT
d_gene: .; len: 14; v_gene: TRBV6-5; j_gene: TRBJ1-4; abundance: many; CDR3aa: CASSRGWTNEKLFF; CDR3nt: TGTGCCAGCAGTCGAGGGTGGACTAATGAAAAACTGTTTTTT
d_gene: TRBD1; len: 12; v_gene: TRBV5-1; j_gene: TRBJ2-1; abundance: many; CDR3aa: CASSWDREGQFF; CDR3nt: TGCGCCAGCAGTTGGGACAGGGAGGGGCAGTTCTTC
d_gene: .; len: 13; v_gene: TRBV2; j_gene: TRBJ2-3; abundance: many; CDR3aa: CASSYRGVDTQYF; CDR3nt: TGTGCCAGCAGTTACAGAGGGGTGGATACGCAGTATTTT
d_gene: .; len: 14; v_gene: TRBV10-3; j_gene: TRBJ1-1; abundance: .; CDR3aa: CAISAMTGNTEAFF; CDR3nt: TGTGCCATCAGTGCGATGACAGGGAACACTGAAGCTTTCTTT
d_gene: .; len: 14; v_gene: TRBV16; j_gene: TRBJ2-7; abundance: .; CDR3aa: CASSHTTQVSEQHF; CDR3nt: TGTGCCAGCAGCCACACGACGCAAGTGTCGGAGCAGCACTTC
d_gene: .; len: 13; v_gene: TRBV11-2; j_gene: TRBJ2-5; abundance: few; CDR3aa: CASSLDPNQPQYF; CDR3nt: TGTGCCAGCAGCTTAGACCCCAATCAGCCCCAGTACTTC
d_gene: .; len: 15; v_gene: TRBV5-1; j_gene: TRBJ2-3; abundance: many; CDR3aa: CASSLSGTRTDTQYF; CDR3nt: TGCGCCAGCAGCTTGTCGGGTACCCGCACAGATACGCAGTATTTT
d_gene: .; len: 15; v_gene: TRBV4-2; j_gene: TRBJ2-2; abundance: many; CDR3aa: CASSQAGANTGELFF; CDR3nt: TGTGCCAGCAGCCAAGCGGGAGCCAACACCGGGGAGCTGTTTTTT
d_gene: .; len: 14; v_gene: TRBV7-7; j_gene: TRBJ2-2; abundance: .; CDR3aa: CASSLVTGPGELFF; CDR3nt: TGTGCCAGCAGCTTAGTTACGGGGCCCGGGGAGCTGTTTTTT
d_gene: .; len: 11; v_gene: TRBV19; j_gene: TRBJ1-1; abundance: .; CDR3aa: CASAAITEAFF; CDR3nt: TGTGCCAGTGCAGCGATCACTGAAGCTTTCTTT
d_gene: TRBD2; len: 19; v_gene: TRBV2; j_gene: TRBJ2-1; abundance: .; CDR3aa: CASSARGLAGDRSYNEQFF; CDR3nt: TGTGCCAGCAGTGCTAGGGGACTAGCGGGAGATAGGTCCTACAATGAGCAGTTCTTC